The TCR beta chain under discussion was sequenced for a study of blood T cell repertoires in COVID-19. Study information: Collection of acute and convalescent COVID-19 samples took place in the United States, Italy and Spain. From T cells, B-cell-depleted T cells, or PBMCs came the material, which was cDNA or gDNA.

The CDR3 consists of 18 residues. CDR1 and CDR2 (germline): SGHAT, FQNNGV. V was clipped by 0 bases and J by 0 bases, with 16 bases between them. Under the authors' procedure: From reference gene primer amplification, estimates of nucleated cell counts were derived. Libraries were prepared by immunoSEQ multiplex PCR; TCRdb keeps only in-frame clonotypes and omits some of them. The DNA gave D and trimming, while V, J and clone size come from that table. The sample records roughly 110,000 clones, around 75% being singletons. This clone showed up just a few times. This clonotype originated in a human donor with acute or convalescent COVID-19. The donor label of this sample is uncertain. The specimen sequenced was peripheral blood. V gene TRBV11-2 combines with J gene TRBJ2-3, with a tentative D call TRBD2 (6 bases). CDR3 bases: TGTGCCAGCAGCTTAGAAGTGACTAGTTTTTCGAGCACAGATACGCAGTATTTT. It specifies CASSLEVTSFSSTDTQYF.